This passage covers 14 T cell receptor beta chains from one sample sequenced in a study of human T cells and chemical hapten exposure. Time point: pre-sensitization, week 0. This sample's treatment: therapeutic diphenylcyclopropenone sensitization with weekly scalp DPC. TCRdb re-called the RACE reads with MiXCR, one entry per CDR3 protein. Among around 330,000 distinct CDR3 sequences listed, around 5.5% were seen once. The sequences come from whole blood, collected in connection with sensitization to the hapten diphenylcyclopropenone (DPC). These receptors were taken from a woman younger than 35 with alopecia areata. Some clones in this sample may be carry-over from other donors' samples.

This clonotype was counted many times. The chain joins TRBV28 to TRBJ1-2; 8 bases match TRBD1. Germline CDR1 reads MDHEN; CDR2 reads SYDVKM. J lost 1 base, V lost 7 bases, and 5 bases had no gene match. This CDR3 has 14 amino acids. The CDR3 sequence is CASTGDRINYGYTF. As DNA, the CDR3 is TGTGCCAGCACCGGGGACAGGATTAACTATGGCTACACCTTC.

The rearrangement uses TRBV7-2 and TRBJ1-1, with D uncertain. The CDR3 is 18 residues long. CDR1 and CDR2 from the germline V gene are SGHTA and FQGNSA. The germline V and J ends were trimmed by 5 bases and 3 bases, with 25 bases remaining between them. The CDR3 sequence is CASSPKGPLMRVDTEAFF. In DNA form, the CDR3 reads TGTGCCAGCAGCCCAAAGGGCCCCTTGATGCGGGTTGACACTGAAGCTTTCTTT.

The chain uses TRBV7-3 and TRBJ1-2, with D possibly matching TRBD1 (6 bases). The CDR3 consists of 15 residues. V gave up 1 base and J gave up 4 bases, with 13 bases separating them. Germline V CDR1 and CDR2: SGHTA, FQGTGA. The CDR3: CASSLSSRGVYGYTF. CDR3 in DNA: TGTGCCAGCAGCTTAAGTTCAAGGGGGGTCTATGGCTACACCTTC.

The J gene is TRBJ1-2, the V gene TRBV2; a weak D match, TRBD1 (5 bases). This CDR3 has 15 residues. V dropped 8 bases and J dropped 4 bases, with 20 bases sitting between them. Per the germline V gene, CDR1 is SNHLY and CDR2 is FYNNEI. The CDR3 DNA is TGTGCCAGCCAATCAGCCGGGACCGTCGGCTATGGCTACACCTTC. Its protein product is CASQSAGTVGYGYTF.

This clonotype came up many times. The CDR3 region has the DNA TGTGCCAGCAGTTTAAACAGGGATAATGAAAAACTGTTTTTT. It codes for CASSLNRDNEKLFF. V usage is TRBV28 and J usage is TRBJ1-4, with a possible D match to TRBD1 (6 bases). CDR3 length equals 14 residues. CDR1 MDHEN and CDR2 SYDVKM come from the germline V gene. V was pared by 2 bases and J by 4 bases, with 8 bases between.

This clonotype has ten or more counts. The chain couples TRBV6-5 to TRBJ1-4, with 8 bases that match TRBD1. V lost 0 bases, J lost 11 bases, and 11 bases stayed unmatched. This CDR3 comprises 16 residues. The germline V gene encodes CDR1 MNHEY and CDR2 SVGAGI. CDR3 nucleotides: TGTGCCAGCAGTTACTCTCCCACAGGGGGGGGCGCGAAACTGTTTTTT. This sequence encodes CASSYSPTGGGAKLFF.

The rearrangement uses TRBV27 and TRBJ2-6; 10 bases are shared with TRBD1. Germline CDR1 MNHEY, CDR2 SMNVEV (reference sequence). Trimming removed 3 bases from V and 2 bases from J; junction bases left unmatched: 7. The length of the CDR3 is 18 residues. The DNA for the CDR3 is TGTGCCAGCAGTTTTGCGACAGGGGGCGATCCTGGGGCCAACGTCCTGACTTTC. It encodes CASSFATGGDPGANVLTF.

The chain combines TRBV18 with TRBJ1-5; no clear D gene. This CDR3 is 13 amino acids long. In germline, CDR1 is KGHSH, CDR2 LQKENI. The V gene lost 2 bases and the J gene lost 7 bases, with 9 bases spanning the gap. CDR3 amino acids: CASSPDTQQPQHF. The CDR3 coding sequence is TGTGCCAGCTCACCAGACACTCAGCAGCCCCAGCATTTT.

This clonotype was recorded many times. V usage is TRBV7-9 and J usage is TRBJ1-6; tentatively, D is TRBD1 (6 bases). Germline V gives CDR1 SEHNR, CDR2 FQNEAQ (reference sequence). The CDR3 loop spans 14 amino acids. Trimming pared 7 bases from V and 5 bases from J, leaving 12 bases between. In DNA form, the CDR3 reads TGTGCCAGCACCTTGGACAGCCATAATTCACCCCTCCACTTT. This translates into CASTLDSHNSPLHF.

This clonotype was seen a few times. The chain carries TRBV4-3 and TRBJ2-3, with 15 nucleotides matching TRBD2. Trimming removed 4 bases from V and 3 bases from J; junction bases left unmatched: 8. Germline values: CDR1 LGHNA, CDR2 YSLEER. The CDR3 is 18 amino acids. CDR3 region: CASSPRTSGGAWTDTQYF. Written as DNA, the CDR3 is TGCGCCAGCAGCCCAAGGACTAGCGGGGGGGCCTGGACAGATACGCAGTATTTT.

This rearrangement joins TRBV12-3 or TRBV12-4 to TRBJ2-1; D is undetermined. Between the trimmed V and J ends, which lost 7 bases and 12 bases, there was a span of 19 bases. The CDR3 runs to 13 residues. The CDR3 reads CASKLLSGRLQFF. The CDR3 nucleotides are TGTGCCAGCAAACTATTATCGGGTCGCCTGCAGTTCTTC.

A word on this clonotype: A clone one base away is much larger, so this may be a read error. The chain couples TRBV4-2 to TRBJ1-6; 7 positions match TRBD1. This CDR3 spans 14 amino acids. The germline gives CDR1 LGHNA, CDR2 YNFKEQ. CDR3 in amino acids: CASSQDRGDSPIHF. For the CDR3, the DNA is TGTGCCAGCAGCCAAGACAGGGGGGATTCACCCATCCACTTT.

This clonotype has at least ten counts. The chain employs TRBV4-1 and TRBJ2-1; D is possibly TRBD1 or TRBD2 (5 bases each). Trimming shortened V by 2 bases and J by 5 bases, and 13 bases separated the two germline ends. Per the germline V gene, CDR1 is MGHRA and CDR2 is YSYEKL. This CDR3 contains 15 residues. The CDR3 reads CASSQSGWGNNEQFF. CDR3 nucleotides: TGCGCCAGCAGCCAAAGTGGGTGGGGGAACAATGAGCAGTTCTTC.

This clonotype was detected ten times or more. The rearrangement uses TRBV6-5 and TRBJ1-6; D is undetermined. The CDR3 is 15 residues long. Germline V gives CDR1 MNHEY, CDR2 SVGAGI. V dropped 2 bases and J dropped 10 bases, with 15 bases sitting between them. For the CDR3, the DNA is TGTGCCAGCAGTTACCGGCCTTCGGTGGGGTCACCCCTCCACTTT. Translated, it gives CASSYRPSVGSPLHF.